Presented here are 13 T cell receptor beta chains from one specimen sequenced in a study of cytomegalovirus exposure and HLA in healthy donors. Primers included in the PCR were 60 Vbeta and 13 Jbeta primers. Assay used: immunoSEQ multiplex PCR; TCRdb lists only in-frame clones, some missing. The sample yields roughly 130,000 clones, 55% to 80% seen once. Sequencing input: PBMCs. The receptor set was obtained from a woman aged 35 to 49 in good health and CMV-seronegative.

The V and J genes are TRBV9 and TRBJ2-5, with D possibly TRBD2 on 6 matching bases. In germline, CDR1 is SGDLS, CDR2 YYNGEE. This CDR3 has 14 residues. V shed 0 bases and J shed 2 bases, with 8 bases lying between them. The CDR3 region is CASSVGTTQETQYF. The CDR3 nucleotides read TGTGCCAGCAGCGTAGGGACTACTCAAGAGACCCAGTACTTC.

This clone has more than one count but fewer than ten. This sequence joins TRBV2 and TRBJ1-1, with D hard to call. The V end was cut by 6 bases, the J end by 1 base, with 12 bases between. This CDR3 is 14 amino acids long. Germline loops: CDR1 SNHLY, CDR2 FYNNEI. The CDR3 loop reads CASRTEAENTEAFF. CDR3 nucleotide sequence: TGTGCCAGCAGGACCGAGGCAGAGAACACTGAAGCTTTCTTT.

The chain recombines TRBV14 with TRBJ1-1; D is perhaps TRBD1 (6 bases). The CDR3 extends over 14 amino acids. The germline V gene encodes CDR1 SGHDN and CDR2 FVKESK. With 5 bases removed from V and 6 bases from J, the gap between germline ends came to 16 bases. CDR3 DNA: TGTGCCAGCAGCAAATGGGGGGGCGACCCTGAAGCTTTCTTT. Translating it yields CASSKWGGDPEAFF.

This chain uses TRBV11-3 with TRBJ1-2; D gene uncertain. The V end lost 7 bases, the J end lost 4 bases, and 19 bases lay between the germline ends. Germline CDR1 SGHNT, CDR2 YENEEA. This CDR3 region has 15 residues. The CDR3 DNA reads TGTGCCAGCACAGCGTTACCTCAGACTATCTATGGCTACACCTTC. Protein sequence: CASTALPQTIYGYTF.

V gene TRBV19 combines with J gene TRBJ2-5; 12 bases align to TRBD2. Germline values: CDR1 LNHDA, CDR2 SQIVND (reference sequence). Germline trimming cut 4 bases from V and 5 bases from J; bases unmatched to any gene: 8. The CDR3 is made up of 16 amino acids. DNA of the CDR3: TGTGCCAGTAGTACCAGGACTAGCGGGGTTGGGGAGACCCAGTACTTC. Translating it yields CASSTRTSGVGETQYF.

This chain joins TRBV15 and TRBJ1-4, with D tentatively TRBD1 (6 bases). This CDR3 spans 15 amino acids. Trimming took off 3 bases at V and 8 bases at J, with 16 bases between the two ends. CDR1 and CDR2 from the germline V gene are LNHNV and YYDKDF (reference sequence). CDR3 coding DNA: TGTGCCACCAGCAGGGATCACGACAGGCAGGAAAAACTGTTTTTT. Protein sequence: CATSRDHDRQEKLFF.

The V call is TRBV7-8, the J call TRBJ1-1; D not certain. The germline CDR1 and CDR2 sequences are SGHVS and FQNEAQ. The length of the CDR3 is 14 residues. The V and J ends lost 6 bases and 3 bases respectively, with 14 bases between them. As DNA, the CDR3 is TGTGCCAGCAGTGAGAGTGGGCTGGACACTGAAGCTTTCTTT. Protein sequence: CASSESGLDTEAFF. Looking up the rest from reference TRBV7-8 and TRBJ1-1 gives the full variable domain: GAGVSQSPRYKVAKRGQDVALRCDPISGHVSLFWYQQALGQGPEFLTYFQNEAQLDKSGLPSDRFFAERPEGSVSTLKIQRTQQEDSAVYLCASSESGLDTEAFFGQGTRLTVV.

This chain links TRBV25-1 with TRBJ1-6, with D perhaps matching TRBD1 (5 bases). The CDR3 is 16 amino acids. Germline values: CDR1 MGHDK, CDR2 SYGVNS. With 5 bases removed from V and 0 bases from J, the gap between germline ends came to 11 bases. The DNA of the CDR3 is TGTGCCAGCAGTCCTCTCGACAGCTCCTATAATTCACCCCTCCACTTT. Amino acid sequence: CASSPLDSSYNSPLHF.

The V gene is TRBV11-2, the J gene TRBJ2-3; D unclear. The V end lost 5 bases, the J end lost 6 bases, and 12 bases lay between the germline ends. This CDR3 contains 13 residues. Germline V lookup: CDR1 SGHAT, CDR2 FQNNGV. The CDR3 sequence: CASSPSSRDTQYF. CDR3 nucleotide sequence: TGTGCCAGCAGCCCCAGCTCCAGGGATACGCAGTATTTT.

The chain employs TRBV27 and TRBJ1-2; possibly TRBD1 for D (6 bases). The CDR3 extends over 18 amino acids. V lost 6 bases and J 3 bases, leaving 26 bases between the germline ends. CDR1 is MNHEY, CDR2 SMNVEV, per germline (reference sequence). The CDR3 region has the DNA TGTGCCAGCAGCCCCCGTTTCGACAGGCCTACTTCGTACTATGGCTACACCTTC. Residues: CASSPRFDRPTSYYGYTF.

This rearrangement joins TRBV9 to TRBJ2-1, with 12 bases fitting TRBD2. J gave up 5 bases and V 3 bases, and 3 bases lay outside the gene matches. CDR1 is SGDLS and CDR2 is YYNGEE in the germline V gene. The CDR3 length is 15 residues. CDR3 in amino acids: CASSARLAGDNEQFF. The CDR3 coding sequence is TGTGCCAGCAGCGCCCGACTAGCGGGGGACAATGAGCAGTTCTTC.

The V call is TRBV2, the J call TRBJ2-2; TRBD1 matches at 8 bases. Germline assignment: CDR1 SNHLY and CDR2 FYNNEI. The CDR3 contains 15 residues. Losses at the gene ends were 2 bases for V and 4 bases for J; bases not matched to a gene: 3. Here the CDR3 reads CASSESQGATGELFF. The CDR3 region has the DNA TGTGCCAGCAGTGAAAGTCAGGGGGCCACCGGGGAGCTGTTTTTT. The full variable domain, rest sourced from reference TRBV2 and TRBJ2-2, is EPEVTQTPSHQVTQMGQEVILRCVPISNHLYFYWYRQILGQKVEFLVSFYNNEISEKSEIFDDQFSVERPDGSNFTLKIRSTKLEDSAMYFCASSESQGATGELFFGEGSRLTVL.

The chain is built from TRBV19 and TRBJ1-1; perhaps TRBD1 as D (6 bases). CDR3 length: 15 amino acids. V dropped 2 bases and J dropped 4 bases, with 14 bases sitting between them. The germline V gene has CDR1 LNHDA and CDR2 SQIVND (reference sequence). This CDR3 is CASSILGRGSTEAFF. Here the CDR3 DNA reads TGTGCCAGTAGTATACTTGGGAGGGGGAGCACTGAAGCTTTCTTT.